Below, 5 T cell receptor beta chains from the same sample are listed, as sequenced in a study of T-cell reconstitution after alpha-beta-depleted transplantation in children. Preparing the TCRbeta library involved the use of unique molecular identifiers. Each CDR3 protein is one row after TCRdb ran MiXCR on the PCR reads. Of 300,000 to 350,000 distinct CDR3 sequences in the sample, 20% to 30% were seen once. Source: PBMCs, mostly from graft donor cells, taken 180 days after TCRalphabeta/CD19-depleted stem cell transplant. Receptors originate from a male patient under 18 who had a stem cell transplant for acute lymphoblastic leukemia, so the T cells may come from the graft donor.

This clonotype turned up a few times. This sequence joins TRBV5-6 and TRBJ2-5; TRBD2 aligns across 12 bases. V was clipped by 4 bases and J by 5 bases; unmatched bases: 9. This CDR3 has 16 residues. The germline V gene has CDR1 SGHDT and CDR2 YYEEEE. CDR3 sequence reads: CASSVKLLAGGETQYF. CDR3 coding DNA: TGTGCCAGCAGCGTAAAATTGCTAGCGGGAGGGGAGACCCAGTACTTC.

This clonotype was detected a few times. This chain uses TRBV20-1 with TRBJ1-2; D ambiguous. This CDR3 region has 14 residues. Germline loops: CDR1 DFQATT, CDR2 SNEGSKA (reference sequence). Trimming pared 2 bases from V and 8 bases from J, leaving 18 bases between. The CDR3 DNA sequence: TGCAGTGCTAGACTGGCTCTCATCAACAGAGGCTACACCTTC. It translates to CSARLALINRGYTF.

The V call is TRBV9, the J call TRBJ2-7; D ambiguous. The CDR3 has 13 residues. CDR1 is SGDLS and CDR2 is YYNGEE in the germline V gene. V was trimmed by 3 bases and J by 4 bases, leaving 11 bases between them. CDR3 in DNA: TGTGCCAGCAGCGCGGCTCCCCGGTACGAGCAGTACTTC. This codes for CASSAAPRYEQYF.

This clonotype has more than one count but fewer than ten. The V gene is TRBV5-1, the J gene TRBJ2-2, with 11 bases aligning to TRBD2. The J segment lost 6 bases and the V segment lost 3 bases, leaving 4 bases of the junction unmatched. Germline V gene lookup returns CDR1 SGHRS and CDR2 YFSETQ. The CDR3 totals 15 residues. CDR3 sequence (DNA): TGCGCCAGCAGCTCCGGGACTAGCGGTGCCGGGGAGCTGTTTTTT. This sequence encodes CASSSGTSGAGELFF. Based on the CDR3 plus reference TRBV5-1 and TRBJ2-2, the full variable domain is KAGVTQTPRYLIKTRGQQVTLSCSPISGHRSVSWYQQTPGQGLQFLFEYFSETQRNKGNFPGRFSGRQFSNSRSEMNVSTLELGDSALYLCASSSGTSGAGELFFGEGSRLTVL.

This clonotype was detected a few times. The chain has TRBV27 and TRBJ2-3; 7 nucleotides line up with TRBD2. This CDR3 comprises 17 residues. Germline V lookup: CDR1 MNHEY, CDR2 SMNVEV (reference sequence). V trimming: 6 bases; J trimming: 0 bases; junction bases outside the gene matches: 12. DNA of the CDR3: TGTGCCAGCAGCCTTTCGTCTCCGGGACTAAGCACAGATACGCAGTATTTT. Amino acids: CASSLSSPGLSTDTQYF.